This TCR beta chain was found in a study of T cells after yellow fever vaccination (dated by TCRdb to 2018 to 2020). In terms of the full investigation: Libraries from fractions with low cell numbers were prepared with the SMART-Seq v4 Ultra Low Input RNA kit. To track T-cell clones before and after primary and booster YFV17D yellow fever vaccination, bulk TCR alpha and beta repertoires were sequenced longitudinally. Two healthy male donors, one aged 18 to 30 and one aged 30 to 40 years, were included in the cohort. Blood was drawn at multiple timepoints before and after primary and secondary immunization, with bulk PBMC replicates and cell subsets isolated.

The cysteine opens and the phenylalanine closes a CDR3 of 15 amino acids. Kept here is only the CDR3 DNA, which spans 45 bases and is read in frame from base 1. This sample was sequenced with an Illumina NovaSeq 6000. TCR cDNA was synthesized by 5'RACE template switching, which introduced a universal primer site and unique molecular identifiers. Priming for cDNA synthesis came from both the TCR alpha and TCR beta constant segments. Libraries were amplified in two PCR steps, with sample barcodes and sequencing adapters added in the second step. Sequencing of libraries was done on Illumina HiSeq 2500 (2x100 bp) or NovaSeq (2x150 bp). Concerning the study's data processing: Reads were demultiplexed and collapsed into UMI consensus sequences with MIGEC, and V(D)J alignment was performed with MiXCR. Using edgeR on replicate PBMC samples, clonotypes were called vaccine-responding if FDR was below 0.01 and the log2 fold change was above 5 up to day 15. Each bulk clonotype was labeled CD4 or CD8 based on which sequenced repertoire, CD4 or CD8, contained the clonotype at higher abundance. Through fastp at Q25 and MiXCR, TCRdb rebuilt clones from the public reads, retaining in-frame beta chains. Each entry is one CDR3 protein sequence, shown with its most common DNA and genes. These V and J calls rely on TCRdb rather than the paper's analysis. This sample gives about 160,000 distinct CDR3 sequences in total; around 9.3% of them show up just once. Of the sample, around 35% falls within the top ten clones.

A note on this clonotype: The antigen it binds to is not known. Per-nucleotide qualities are absent, and no much larger clonotype sits a single base away.

The intended sense of this specimen's treatment or condition label: live attenuated yellow fever vaccine strain. A standard Ficoll-Paque protocol was used to isolate PBMCs from peripheral blood. Dynabeads CD4 and CD8 positive selection kits were used to isolate CD4 and CD8 T-cell fractions. RNA was extracted with TriZol from bulk PBMCs, CD4 and CD8 fractions, and dextramer-positive and dextramer-negative fractions. Summary of the overall study and its limitations: FACS-sorted repertoires could contain abundant contaminating clonotypes from the bulk population, so computational filtering was required. Only a couple of donors were included in the study, so the extent to which the findings can be generalized is limited. A small fraction of clonotypes showed up in both the CD4 and CD8 compartments, probably as a result of convergent recombination. Most clones expanded after primary vaccination were re-detected after the booster (almost 98% of CD4 and around 88% of CD8), suggesting broad memory maintenance. The secondary T-cell response was found to be weaker but faster than the primary response, with a peak reached on day 5 rather than on day 15.

The TCR sequence derives from a man aged 18 to 30 who received the YFV17D yellow fever vaccine. Recombination joined TRBV21-1 with TRBJ1-2; the table names TRBD1, a call not compared with the DNA. TRBV21-1 is deemed a pseudogene. Sequencing was performed on CD8+ T cells sorted from PBMCs, taken 45 days after the yellow fever booster vaccination. CDR3 loop: CASSNEQGFDYGYTF. DNA sequence: TGTGCCAGCAGCAACGAACAGGGTTTCGACTATGGCTACACCTTC.